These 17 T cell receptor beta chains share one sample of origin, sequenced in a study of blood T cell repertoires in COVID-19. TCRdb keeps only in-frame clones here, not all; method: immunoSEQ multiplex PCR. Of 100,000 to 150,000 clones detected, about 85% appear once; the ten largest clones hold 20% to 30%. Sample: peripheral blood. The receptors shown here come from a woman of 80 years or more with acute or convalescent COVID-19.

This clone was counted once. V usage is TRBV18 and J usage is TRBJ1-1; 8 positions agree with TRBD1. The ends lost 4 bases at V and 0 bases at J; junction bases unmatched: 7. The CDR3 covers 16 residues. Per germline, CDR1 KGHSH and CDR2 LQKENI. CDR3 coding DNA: TGTGCCAGCTCACGGACAGGGTCAGGAGTGAACACTGAAGCTTTCTTT. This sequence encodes CASSRTGSGVNTEAFF.

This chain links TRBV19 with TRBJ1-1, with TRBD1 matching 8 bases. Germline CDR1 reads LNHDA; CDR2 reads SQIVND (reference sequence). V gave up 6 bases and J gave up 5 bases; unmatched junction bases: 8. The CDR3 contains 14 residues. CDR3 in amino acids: CASSQQGGETEAFF. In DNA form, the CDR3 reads TGTGCCAGTAGCCAACAGGGGGGAGAAACTGAAGCTTTCTTT. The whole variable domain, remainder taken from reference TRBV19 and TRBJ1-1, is DGGITQSPKYLFRKEGQNVTLSCEQNLNHDAMYWYRQDPGQGLRLIYYSQIVNDFQKGDIAEGYSVSREKKESFPLTVTSAQKNPTAFYLCASSQQGGETEAFFGQGTRLTVV.

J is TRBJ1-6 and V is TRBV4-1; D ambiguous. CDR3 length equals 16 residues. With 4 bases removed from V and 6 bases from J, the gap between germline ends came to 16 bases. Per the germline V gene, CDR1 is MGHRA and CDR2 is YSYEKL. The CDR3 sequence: CASSRLVIASNSPLHF. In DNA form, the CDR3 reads TGCGCCAGCAGCCGGCTAGTAATCGCCTCTAATTCACCCCTCCACTTT.

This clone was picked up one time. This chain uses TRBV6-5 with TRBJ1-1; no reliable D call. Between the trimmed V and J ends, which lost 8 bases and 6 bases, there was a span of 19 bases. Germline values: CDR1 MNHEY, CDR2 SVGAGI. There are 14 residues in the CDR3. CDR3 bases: TGTGCCAGCGCACCCCCGAGGCCAAGCCCTGAAGCTTTCTTT. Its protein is CASAPPRPSPEAFF.

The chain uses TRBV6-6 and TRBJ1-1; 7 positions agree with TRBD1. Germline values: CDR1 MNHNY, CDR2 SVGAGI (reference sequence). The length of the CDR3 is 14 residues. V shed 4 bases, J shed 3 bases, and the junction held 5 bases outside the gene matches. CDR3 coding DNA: TGTGCCAGCAGTTTGGGACAGCGAGACACTGAAGCTTTCTTT. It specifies CASSLGQRDTEAFF.

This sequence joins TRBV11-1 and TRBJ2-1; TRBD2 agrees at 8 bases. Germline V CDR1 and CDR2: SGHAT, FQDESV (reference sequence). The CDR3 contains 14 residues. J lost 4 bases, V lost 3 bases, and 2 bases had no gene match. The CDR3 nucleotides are TGTGCCAGCAGCTTTACGGGGGGGTACAATGAGCAGTTCTTC. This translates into CASSFTGGYNEQFF.

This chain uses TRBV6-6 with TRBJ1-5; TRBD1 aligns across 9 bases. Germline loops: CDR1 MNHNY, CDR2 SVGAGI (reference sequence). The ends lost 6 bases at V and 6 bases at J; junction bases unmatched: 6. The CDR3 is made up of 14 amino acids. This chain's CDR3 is CASSRQGEPQPQHF. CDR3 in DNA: TGTGCCAGCAGCCGACAGGGGGAGCCTCAGCCCCAGCATTTT.

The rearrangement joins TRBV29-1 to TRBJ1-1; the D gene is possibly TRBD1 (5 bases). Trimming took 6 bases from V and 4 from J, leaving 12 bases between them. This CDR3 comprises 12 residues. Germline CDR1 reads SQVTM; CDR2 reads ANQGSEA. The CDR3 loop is CSVLGGGTEAFF. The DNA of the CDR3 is TGCAGCGTCCTGGGGGGAGGCACTGAAGCTTTCTTT.

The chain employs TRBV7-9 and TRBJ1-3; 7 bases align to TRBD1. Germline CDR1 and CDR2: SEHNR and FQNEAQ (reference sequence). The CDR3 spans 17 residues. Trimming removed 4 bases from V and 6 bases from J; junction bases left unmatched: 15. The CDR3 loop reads CASSYSGTAGLANTIYF. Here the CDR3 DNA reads TGTGCCAGCAGCTATAGCGGGACAGCGGGACTGGCAAACACCATATATTTT.

CDR3 DNA sequence: TGTGCCAGTAGTATTTCTAGCGGGGGAGCCTACGAGCAGTACTTC. It is translated as CASSISSGGAYEQYF. The chain carries TRBV19 and TRBJ2-7, with 10 bases lining up with TRBD2. The trim removed 3 bases at V and 2 bases at J, leaving 4 bases unmatched. This CDR3 region has 15 residues. Germline loops: CDR1 LNHDA, CDR2 SQIVND (reference sequence).

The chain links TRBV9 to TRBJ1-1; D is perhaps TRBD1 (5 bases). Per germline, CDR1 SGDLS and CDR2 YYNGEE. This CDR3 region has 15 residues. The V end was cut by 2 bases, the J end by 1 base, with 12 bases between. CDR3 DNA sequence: TGTGCCAGCAGCGTTACTCCGACAGCGAACACTGAAGCTTTCTTT. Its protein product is CASSVTPTANTEAFF.

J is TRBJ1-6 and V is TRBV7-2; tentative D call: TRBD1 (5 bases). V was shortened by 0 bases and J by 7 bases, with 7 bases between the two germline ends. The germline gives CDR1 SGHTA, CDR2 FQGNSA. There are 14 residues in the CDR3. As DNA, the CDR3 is TGTGCCAGCAGCTTAGCTCGACAGAATTCACCCCTCCACTTT. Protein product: CASSLARQNSPLHF.

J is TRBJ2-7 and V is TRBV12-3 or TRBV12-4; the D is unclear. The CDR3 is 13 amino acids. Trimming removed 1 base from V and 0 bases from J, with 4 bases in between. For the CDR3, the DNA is TGTGCCAGCAGTTTAGACGGCTCCTACGAGCAGTACTTC. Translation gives CASSLDGSYEQYF.

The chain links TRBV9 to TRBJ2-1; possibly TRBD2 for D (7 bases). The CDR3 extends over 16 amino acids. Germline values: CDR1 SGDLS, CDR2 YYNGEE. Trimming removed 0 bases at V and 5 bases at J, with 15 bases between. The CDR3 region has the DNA TGTGCCAGCAGCGTAGAACTTGGGGGGGGGCACAATGAGCAGTTCTTC. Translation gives CASSVELGGGHNEQFF. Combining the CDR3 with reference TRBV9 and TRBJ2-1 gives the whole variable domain DSGVTQTPKHLITATGQRVTLRCSPRSGDLSVYWYQQSLDQGLQFLIQYYNGEERAKGNILERFSAQQFPDLHSELNLSSLELGDSALYFCASSVELGGGHNEQFFGPGTRLTVL.

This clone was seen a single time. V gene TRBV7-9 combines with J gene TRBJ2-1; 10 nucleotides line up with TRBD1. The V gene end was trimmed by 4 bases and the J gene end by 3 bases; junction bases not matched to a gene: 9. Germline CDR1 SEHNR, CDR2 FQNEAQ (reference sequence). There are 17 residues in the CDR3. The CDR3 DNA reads TGTGCCAGCAGCTCGACTGGGGACAGGGGATACTACAATGAGCAGTTCTTC. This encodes CASSSTGDRGYYNEQFF. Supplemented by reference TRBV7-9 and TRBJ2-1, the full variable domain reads DTGVSQNPRHKITKRGQNVTFRCDPISEHNRLYWYRQTLGQGPEFLTYFQNEAQLEKSRLLSDRFSAERPKGSFSTLEIQRTEQGDSAMYLCASSSTGDRGYYNEQFFGPGTRLTVL.

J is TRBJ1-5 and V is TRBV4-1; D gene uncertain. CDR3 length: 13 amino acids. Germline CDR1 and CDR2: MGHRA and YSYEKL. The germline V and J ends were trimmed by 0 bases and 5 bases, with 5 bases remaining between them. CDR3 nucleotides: TGCGCCAGCAGCCAAGAGAGGGATCAGCCCCAGCATTTT. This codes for CASSQERDQPQHF.

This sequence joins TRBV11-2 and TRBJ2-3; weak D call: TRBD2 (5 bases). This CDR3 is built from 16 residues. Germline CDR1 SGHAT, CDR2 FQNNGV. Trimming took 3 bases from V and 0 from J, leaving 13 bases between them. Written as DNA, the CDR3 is TGTGCCAGCAGCTTCAGGCGGGTGACGAGCACAGATACGCAGTATTTT. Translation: CASSFRRVTSTDTQYF.